This TCR beta chain was identified in a study of T cell responses to AZD1222 COVID-19 vaccine. Findings of the study overall: As reported, nearly half of all spike-specific TCRs target variant regions that are unmutated. Spike was spanned by vaccine-associated CD4 TCRs, which were dominant at 160-218 and 743-854. Only after the peak T cell response were repertoires sampled.

Details on this clone: The target antigen is unknown.

The CDR3 consists of 14 residues. Trimming shortened V by 0 bases and J by 3 bases, and 8 bases separated the two germline ends. The V gene's germline CDR1 is SEHNR and CDR2 FQNEAQ (reference sequence). Second-dose intervals near 4 or 12 weeks were combined. Assay: immunoSEQ multiplex PCR; the TCRdb copy retains only in-frame clones and omits some. The table has about 160,000 clones, 80% to 95% seen once. The specimen was peripheral blood, collected 28 days after the second AZD1222 dose. This sequence originates from an adult who received the AZD1222 COVID-19 vaccine. The rearrangement joins TRBV7-9 to TRBJ1-1, with unresolved D. The CDR3 bases are TGTGCCAGCAGCTTAGCCGCCGGGTACACTGAAGCTTTCTTT. Translating gives CASSLAAGYTEAFF.